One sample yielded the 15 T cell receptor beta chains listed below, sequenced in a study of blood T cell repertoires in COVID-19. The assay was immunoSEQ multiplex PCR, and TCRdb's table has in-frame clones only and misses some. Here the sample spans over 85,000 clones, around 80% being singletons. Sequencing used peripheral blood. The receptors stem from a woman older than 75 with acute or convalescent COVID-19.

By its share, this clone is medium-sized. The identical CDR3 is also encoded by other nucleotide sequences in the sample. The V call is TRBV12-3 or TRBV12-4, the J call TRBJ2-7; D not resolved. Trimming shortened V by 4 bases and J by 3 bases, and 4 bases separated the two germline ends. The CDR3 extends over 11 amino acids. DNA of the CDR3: TGTGCCAGCAGTTCTTACTACGAGCAGTACTTC. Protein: CASSSYYEQYF.

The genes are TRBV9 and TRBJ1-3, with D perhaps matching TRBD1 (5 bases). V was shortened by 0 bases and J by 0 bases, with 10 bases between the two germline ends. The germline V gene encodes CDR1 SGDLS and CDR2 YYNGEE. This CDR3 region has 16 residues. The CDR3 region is CASSVGSGPSGNTIYF. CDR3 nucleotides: TGTGCCAGCAGCGTAGGTTCAGGGCCCTCTGGAAACACCATATATTTT. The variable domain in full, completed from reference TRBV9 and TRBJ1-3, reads DSGVTQTPKHLITATGQRVTLRCSPRSGDLSVYWYQQSLDQGLQFLIQYYNGEERAKGNILERFSAQQFPDLHSELNLSSLELGDSALYFCASSVGSGPSGNTIYFGEGSWLTVV.

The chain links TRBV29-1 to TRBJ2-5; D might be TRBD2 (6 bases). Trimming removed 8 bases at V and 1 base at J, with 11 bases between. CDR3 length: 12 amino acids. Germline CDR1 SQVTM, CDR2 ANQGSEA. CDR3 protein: CSSGLPQETQYF. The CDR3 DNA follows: TGCAGCAGCGGACTACCCCAAGAGACCCAGTACTTC.

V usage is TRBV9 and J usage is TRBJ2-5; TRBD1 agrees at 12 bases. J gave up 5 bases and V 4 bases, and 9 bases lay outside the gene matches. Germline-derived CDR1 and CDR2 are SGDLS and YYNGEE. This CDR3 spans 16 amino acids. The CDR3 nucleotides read TGTGCCAGCAGCTCGGGGACAGGGGGCGAGACTGAGACCCAGTACTTC. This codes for CASSSGTGGETETQYF.

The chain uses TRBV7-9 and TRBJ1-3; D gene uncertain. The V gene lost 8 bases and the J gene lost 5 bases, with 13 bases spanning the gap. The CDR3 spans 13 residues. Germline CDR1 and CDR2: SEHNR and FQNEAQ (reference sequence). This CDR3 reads CASEADTRNTIYF. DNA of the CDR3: TGTGCCAGCGAGGCAGATACACGAAACACCATATATTTT. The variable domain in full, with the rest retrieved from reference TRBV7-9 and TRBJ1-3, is DTGVSQNPRHKITKRGQNVTFRCDPISEHNRLYWYRQTLGQGPEFLTYFQNEAQLEKSRLLSDRFSAERPKGSFSTLEIQRTEQGDSAMYLCASEADTRNTIYFGEGSWLTVV.

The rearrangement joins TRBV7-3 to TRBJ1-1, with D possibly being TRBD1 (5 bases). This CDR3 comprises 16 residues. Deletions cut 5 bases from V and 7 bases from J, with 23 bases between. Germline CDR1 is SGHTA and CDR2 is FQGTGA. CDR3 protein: CASSLQPQGLFNEAFF. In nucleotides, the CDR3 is TGTGCCAGCAGCCTCCAGCCCCAGGGCCTGTTTAATGAAGCTTTCTTT. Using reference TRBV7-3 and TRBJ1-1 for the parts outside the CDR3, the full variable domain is GAGVSQTPSNKVTEKGKYVELRCDPISGHTALYWYRQSLGQGPEFLIYFQGTGAADDSGLPNDRFFAVRPEGSVSTLKIQRTERGDSAVYLCASSLQPQGLFNEAFFGQGTRLTVV.

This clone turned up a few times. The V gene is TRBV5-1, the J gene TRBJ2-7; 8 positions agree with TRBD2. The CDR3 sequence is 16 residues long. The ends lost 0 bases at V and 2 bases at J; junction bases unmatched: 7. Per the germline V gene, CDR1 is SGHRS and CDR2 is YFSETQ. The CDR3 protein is CASSLAGSGTPYEQYF. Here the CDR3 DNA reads TGCGCCAGCAGCTTGGCAGGTAGCGGGACACCCTACGAGCAGTACTTC.

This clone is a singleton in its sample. CDR3 sequence reads: CASSTRGSTDTQYF. The CDR3 coding sequence is TGTGCCAGCAGCACCAGAGGGTCCACAGATACGCAGTATTTT. This rearrangement joins TRBV7-3 to TRBJ2-3, with D possibly matching TRBD2 (5 bases). This CDR3 comprises 14 residues. V shed 5 bases and J shed 2 bases, with 11 bases lying between them. Germline loops: CDR1 SGHTA, CDR2 FQGTGA.

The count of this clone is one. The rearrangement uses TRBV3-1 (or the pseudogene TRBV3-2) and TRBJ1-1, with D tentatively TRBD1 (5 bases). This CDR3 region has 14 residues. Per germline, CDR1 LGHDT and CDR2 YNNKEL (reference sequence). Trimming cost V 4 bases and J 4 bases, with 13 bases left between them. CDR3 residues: CASSPGRGTTEAFF. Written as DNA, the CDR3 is TGTGCCAGCAGCCCCGGGAGAGGGACCACTGAAGCTTTCTTT.

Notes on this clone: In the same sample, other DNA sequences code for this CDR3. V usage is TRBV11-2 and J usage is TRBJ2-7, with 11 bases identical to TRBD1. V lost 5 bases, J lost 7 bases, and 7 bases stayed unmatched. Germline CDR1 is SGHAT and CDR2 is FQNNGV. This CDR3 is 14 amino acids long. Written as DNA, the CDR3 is TGTGCCAGCAGCGACGGACAGGGGGCAGGAGAGCAGTACTTC. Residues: CASSDGQGAGEQYF.

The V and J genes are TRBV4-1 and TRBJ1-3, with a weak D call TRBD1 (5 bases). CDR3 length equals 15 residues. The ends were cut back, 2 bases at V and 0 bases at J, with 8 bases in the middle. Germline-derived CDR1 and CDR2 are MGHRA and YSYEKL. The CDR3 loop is CASSQQTASGNTIYF. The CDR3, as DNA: TGCGCCAGCAGCCAACAGACAGCCTCTGGAAACACCATATATTTT.

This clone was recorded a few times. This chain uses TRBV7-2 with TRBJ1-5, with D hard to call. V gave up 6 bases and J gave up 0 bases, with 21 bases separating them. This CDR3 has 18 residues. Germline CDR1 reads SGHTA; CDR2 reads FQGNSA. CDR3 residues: CASSTPRGHSYSNQPQHF. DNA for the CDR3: TGTGCCAGCAGTACCCCTCGTGGGCATTCCTATAGCAATCAGCCCCAGCATTTT.

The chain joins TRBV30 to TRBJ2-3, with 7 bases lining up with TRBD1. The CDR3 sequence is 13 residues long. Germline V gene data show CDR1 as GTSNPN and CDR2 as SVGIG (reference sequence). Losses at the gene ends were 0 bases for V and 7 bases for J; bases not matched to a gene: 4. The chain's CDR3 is CAWSVSTGNTQYF. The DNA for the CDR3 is TGTGCCTGGAGTGTATCGACAGGGAATACGCAGTATTTT.

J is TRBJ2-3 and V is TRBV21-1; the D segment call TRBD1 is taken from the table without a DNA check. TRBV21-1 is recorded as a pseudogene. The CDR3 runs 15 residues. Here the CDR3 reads CASTQTAASTDTQYF. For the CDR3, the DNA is TGTGCCAGCACCCAGACAGCAGCTAGCACAGATACGCAGTATTTT.

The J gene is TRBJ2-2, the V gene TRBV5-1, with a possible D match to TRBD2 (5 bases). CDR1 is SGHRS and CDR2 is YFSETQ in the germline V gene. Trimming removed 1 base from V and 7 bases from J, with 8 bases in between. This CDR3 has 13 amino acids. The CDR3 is CASSLTGDGELFF. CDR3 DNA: TGCGCCAGCAGCTTGACCGGGGACGGGGAGCTGTTTTTT. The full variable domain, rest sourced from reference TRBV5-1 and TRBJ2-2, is KAGVTQTPRYLIKTRGQQVTLSCSPISGHRSVSWYQQTPGQGLQFLFEYFSETQRNKGNFPGRFSGRQFSNSRSEMNVSTLELGDSALYLCASSLTGDGELFFGEGSRLTVL.